Described below is a single T cell receptor (beta chain) sequence and its context. Its antigen has not been determined. It has no much larger one-base neighbor in the sample; base qualities were not kept. These data are taken from a study of T-cell memory formation after mild COVID-19 (dated by TCRdb to 2020 to 2023). Looking at the study overall: Most TCR sequence clusters were specific to one of the two donors. T-cell clones expanding and contracting after mild COVID-19 in two donors were tracked by longitudinal TCRalpha and TCRbeta repertoire sequencing. The cohort was made up of two young adult volunteers, one female and one male, who were previously healthy. Results and caveats for the whole study, not just this receptor: Clones that contracted from day 15 to 85 showed balanced CD4/CD8 phenotypes, whereas a second wave of clones that expanded from day 15 to 37 leaned towards CD4+. Contracting CD4+ clones were located mainly in the CM and EM memory subsets, whereas CD8+ clones were found to be enriched in EMRA. Only a couple of mild cases were covered by the study, and larger cohorts that include severe cases with pre-infection samples were considered necessary. Some responding clones were detected in pre-infection memory, which suggested that pre-existing cross-reactive memory T cells had joined the SARS-CoV-2 response. The second-wave clones that peaked on day 37 were not confirmed to be SARS-CoV-2 specific.

PBMCs were isolated by Ficoll-Paque density gradient centrifugation. Sequenced on an Illumina NovaSeq 6000. TCRalpha and TCRbeta cDNA libraries were constructed by 5'RACE with constant-segment primers, with sample barcodes and unique molecular identifiers being introduced. RNA was extracted from every sample with Trizol reagent. Library amplification was performed in two PCR steps, and a second sample barcode and Illumina TruSeq adapters were introduced in the second step. Sequencing of the libraries was done on an Illumina NovaSeq, producing 2 x 150 bp paired-end reads. In the original analysis: Reads were demultiplexed and collapsed into UMI-guided consensus sequences with migec v1.2.7. Using mixcr v2.1.11, the UMI consensuses were aligned to TRA and TRB V and J templates and assembled into clonotypes. A clonotype was counted as expanded or contracted only if both edgeR and NoisET called the change significant, with noise models trained on biological replicates. For edgeR calls, the thresholds were a false discovery rate-adjusted p below 0.01 and a log2 fold-change of 1. As an exploratory analysis of dynamics, PCA with hierarchical clustering was applied to max-normalized trajectories of the 1000 most abundant clonotypes. Separately sequenced CD4+ and CD8+ repertoires were used to assign the CD4 or CD8 phenotype of responding clones. Through fastp at Q25 and MiXCR, TCRdb rebuilt clones from the public reads, retaining in-frame beta chains. One record per CDR3 amino acid sequence lists the most common genes and DNA. The V and J calls were determined by TCRdb, not by the authors. The sample includes fewer than 400,000 distinct CDR3 sequences, with 16% observed a single time. The ten largest make up about a fifth of the sample.

Looking up the germline V gene yields CDR1 SQVTM and CDR2 ANQGSEA. The CDR3 holds 14 amino acids from the cysteine to the phenylalanine. The read is trimmed to its CDR3 DNA, 42 bases read in frame from base 1. Relative to germline, V is missing 7 bases and J is missing 10 bases, with 13 bases of the junction outside any gene match. The source of this sequence is a man aged 18 to 29 who had mild COVID-19 (a few samples of this study predate the infection). The sample titles of this study are shuffled in the database, so cell type and time point are left out; the donor was told from shared clones. This chain is built from TRBV29-1 and TRBJ1-6; the junction holds 7 bases that match TRBD1. Sequencing input: PBMCs or a T cell subset sorted from them (not recorded which). Here is the DNA: TGCAGCGCCTCGGACAGGCCGGGAGGGTCACCCCTCCACTTT. Protein translation: CSASDRPGGSPLHF.